This is a list of T cell receptor beta chains from one sample in a study of untreated major depressive disorder. The data were produced by immunoSEQ multiplex PCR, yet TCRdb's version contains in-frame clones alone and is incomplete. This table has tens of thousands of clones, approximately 89% appearing once. The specimen sequenced was CD4+ T cells from PBMCs. Receptors were obtained from a woman aged 40 to 49 in good health. Both conserved end residues are part of each CDR3. Fields, in order: V gene, clone size, J gene, D gene, CDR3 protein, CDR3 DNA. D genes are given only for firm matches. Clone size is shown for a subset of rows, as once, few, many or a class of expanded clone.

>TRBV18|-|TRBJ2-5|-
CASSPPISFQETQYF
TGTGCCAGCTCACCACCAATCAGTTTCCAAGAGACCCAGTACTTC
>TRBV5-1|-|TRBJ2-6|-
CASSLRVAGANVLTF
TGCGCCAGCAGCCTTCGGGTGGCTGGGGCCAACGTCCTGACTTTC
>TRBV9|-|TRBJ2-6|-
CASSPQGSGANVLTF
TGTGCCAGCAGCCCCCAGGGCTCTGGGGCCAACGTCCTGACTTTC
>TRBV5-1|-|TRBJ2-5|TRBD2
CASGLAGTQETQYF
TGCGCCAGCGGACTAGCGGGTACTCAAGAGACCCAGTACTTC
>TRBV28|-|TRBJ2-2|TRBD2
CASSRGGTNTGELFF
TGTGCCAGCAGCCGGGGGGGTACGAACACCGGGGAGCTGTTTTTT
>TRBV4-3|-|TRBJ2-1|-
CASSQEGGTPYNEQFF
TGCGCCAGCAGCCAAGAGGGGGGGACACCTTACAATGAGCAGTTCTTC
>TRBV2|few|TRBJ1-2|TRBD1
CASSPGTGVLGYTF
TGTGCCAGCAGCCCCGGGACAGGGGTCCTTGGCTACACCTTC
>TRBV4-1|-|TRBJ1-3|-
CASSEPLQSSGNTIYF
TGCGCCAGCAGCGAACCCCTCCAGAGCTCTGGAAACACCATATATTTT
>TRBV27|-|TRBJ1-2|TRBD1
CASSLSPFIASTGGYGYTF
TGTGCCAGCAGTTTATCACCCTTTATCGCCTCAACAGGGGGCTATGGCTACACCTTC
>TRBV27|-|TRBJ2-2|TRBD1
CASSYRGGGELFF
TGTGCCAGCAGTTACAGGGGCGGCGGGGAGCTGTTTTTT
>TRBV6-6|-|TRBJ1-4|-
CASSYSGSGNREKLFF
TGTGCCAGCAGTTACTCAGGTAGCGGGAATAGGGAAAAACTGTTTTTT
>TRBV6-4|-|TRBJ2-1|-
CASPDNEQFF
TGTGCCAGCCCGGACAATGAGCAGTTCTTC
>TRBV29-1|-|TRBJ1-2|-
CSVLTLTGGYTF
TGCAGCGTTCTTACCCTGACAGGTGGCTACACCTTC
>TRBV28|-|TRBJ2-7|-
CASTGSVGAGHYEQYF
TGTGCCAGCACCGGGTCTGTGGGAGCTGGGCACTACGAGCAGTACTTC
>TRBV2|once|TRBJ1-6|-
CASSPDSPLHF
TGTGCCAGCAGTCCTGATTCACCCCTCCACTTT
>TRBV5-4|-|TRBJ2-1|TRBD2
CASSLVAGGPGEQFF
TGTGCCAGCAGCTTGGTAGCGGGAGGGCCGGGTGAGCAGTTCTTC
>TRBV2|-|TRBJ2-1|-
CASTSQGVRGPPAKPFF
TGTGCCAGCACCTCCCAAGGAGTCCGGGGTCCACCCGCTAAGCCGTTCTTC
>TRBV19|few|TRBJ1-2|-
CASSTGEYGYTF
TGTGCCAGTAGTACAGGGGAGTATGGCTACACCTTC
>TRBV2|-|TRBJ2-5|-
CASSDGQVTETQYF
TGTGCCAGCAGTGATGGGCAGGTCACAGAGACCCAGTACTTC
>TRBV2|-|TRBJ1-5|-
CASSDGRGNQPQHF
TGTGCCAGCAGTGACGGTAGGGGCAATCAGCCCCAGCATTTT
>TRBV4-2|few|TRBJ2-7|-
CASSQDGRTYEQYF
TGTGCCAGCAGCCAAGATGGACGAACCTACGAGCAGTACTTC
>TRBV6-1|-|TRBJ2-1|-
CASRAENYNEQFF
TGTGCCAGCAGGGCAGAGAACTACAATGAGCAGTTCTTC
>TRBV5-6|-|TRBJ2-3|TRBD2
CASLNGTSGTDTQYF
TGTGCCAGCCTGAATGGGACTAGCGGGACAGATACGCAGTATTTT
>TRBV30|-|TRBJ2-3|-
CAWGVQGFPDTQYF
TGTGCCTGGGGTGTCCAGGGTTTTCCAGATACGCAGTATTTT
>TRBV20-1|-|TRBJ1-1|-
CSTGGTEAFF
TGCAGCACTGGGGGGACTGAAGCTTTCTTT
>TRBV25-1|-|TRBJ1-1|-
CASSDRGGSTEAFF
TGTGCCAGCAGTGACAGGGGCGGGAGCACTGAAGCTTTCTTT
>TRBV7-2|-|TRBJ2-1|-
CASSLDLWEMRQFF
TGTGCCAGCAGCTTAGATCTCTGGGAAATGCGGCAGTTCTTC
>TRBV30|once|TRBJ1-1|TRBD1
CACYRGPNTEAFF
TGTGCCTGCTACAGGGGCCCGAACACTGAAGCTTTCTTT
>TRBV7-9|-|TRBJ1-1|TRBD1
CASSGYRGGDTEAFF
TGTGCCAGCAGCGGATACAGGGGAGGGGACACTGAAGCTTTCTTT
>TRBV19|-|TRBJ1-2|-
CASSLTRNYGYTF
TGTGCCAGTAGTCTGACACGAAACTATGGCTACACCTTC
>TRBV28|once|TRBJ2-4|-
CASSFQGTKNIQYF
TGTGCCAGCAGTTTTCAGGGGACCAAAAACATTCAGTACTTC
>TRBV2|-|TRBJ2-5|TRBD1
CAMTGKETQYF
TGTGCCATGACAGGGAAGGAGACCCAGTACTTC
>TRBV6-5|-|TRBJ2-5|-
CASSPTGSQETQYF
TGTGCCAGCAGTCCAACAGGGTCCCAAGAGACCCAGTACTTC
>TRBV28|once|TRBJ1-2|-
CASSLALDGNYGYTF
TGTGCCAGCAGTTTAGCCCTGGACGGGAACTATGGCTACACCTTC
>TRBV9|-|TRBJ1-1|-
CASSGSPSPTVNTEAFF
TGTGCCAGCAGCGGATCCCCTTCCCCGACAGTGAACACTGAAGCTTTCTTT
>TRBV5-1|-|TRBJ2-7|TRBD2
CASSKGPSGYEQYF
TGCGCCAGCAGCAAAGGGCCTAGCGGCTACGAGCAGTACTTC
>TRBV5-1|-|TRBJ2-6|-
CASSLARLVSEKTTGANVLTF
TGCGCCAGCAGCTTGGCCCGGTTGGTTTCCGAAAAAACCACTGGGGCCAACGTCCTGACTTTC
>TRBV28|-|TRBJ2-1|-
CASSIGRVAYNEQFF
TGTGCCAGCAGTATTGGTAGGGTCGCCTACAATGAGCAGTTCTTC
>TRBV10-3|-|TRBJ2-3|TRBD2
CAISESRAGGSTDTQYF
TGTGCCATCAGTGAGTCTCGAGCGGGAGGCAGCACAGATACGCAGTATTTT
>TRBV19|once|TRBJ2-3|-
CASSPQGFTDTQYF
TGTGCCAGTAGTCCCCAGGGTTTCACAGATACGCAGTATTTT
>TRBV6-6|-|TRBJ1-1|TRBD1
CASSLRTGGTEAFF
TGTGCCAGCAGCCTTCGGACAGGAGGCACTGAAGCTTTCTTT
>TRBV6-4|-|TRBJ2-3|-
CASSSTGFTDTQYF
TGTGCCAGCAGTTCGACTGGTTTCACAGATACGCAGTATTTT
>TRBV5-1|-|TRBJ2-1|TRBD2
CASSLGLAGGPLYNEQFF
TGCGCCAGCAGCTTGGGACTAGCGGGGGGACCTCTTTACAATGAGCAGTTCTTC
>TRBV2|-|TRBJ2-1|-
CASKEGVAYNEQFF
TGTGCCAGCAAGGAGGGGGTCGCCTACAATGAGCAGTTCTTC
>TRBV5-1|-|TRBJ2-5|TRBD2
CASSTGTRASETQYF
TGCGCCAGCAGCACGGGGACTAGAGCGTCAGAGACCCAGTACTTC
>TRBV30|-|TRBJ1-1|-
CAWSIQQNTEAFF
TGTGCCTGGAGTATACAGCAGAACACTGAAGCTTTCTTT
>TRBV19|-|TRBJ2-7|-
CASSIGGQYYEQYF
TGTGCCAGTAGTATAGGGGGTCAGTACTACGAGCAGTACTTC
>TRBV4-3|-|TRBJ2-2|-
CASSQDGGRNTGELFF
TGCGCCAGCAGCCAAGATGGGGGACGGAACACCGGGGAGCTGTTTTTT
>TRBV7-2|-|TRBJ1-1|-
CASSRIGTEAFF
TGTGCCAGCAGCCGTATCGGCACTGAAGCTTTCTTT
>TRBV30|-|TRBJ1-2|TRBD1
CAWDRGGGYTF
TGTGCCTGGGACAGGGGCGGGGGCTACACCTTC
>TRBV18|-|TRBJ1-6|-
CASSPGSNSPLHF
TGTGCCAGCTCACCGGGATCTAATTCACCCCTCCACTTT
>TRBV19|once|TRBJ2-2|-
CASSIDGNTGELFF
TGTGCCAGTAGTATAGACGGGAACACCGGGGAGCTGTTTTTT
>TRBV28|-|TRBJ1-2|-
CASRTGNYGYTF
TGTGCCAGCAGGACAGGCAACTATGGCTACACCTTC
>TRBV7-3|-|TRBJ2-4|-
CASSLTGQKANIQYF
TGTGCCAGCAGCTTAACCGGGCAAAAGGCGAACATTCAGTACTTC
>TRBV2|-|TRBJ2-2|-
CASSRDLFPGELFF
TGTGCCAGCAGTCGGGATCTCTTCCCCGGGGAGCTGTTTTTT
>TRBV7-8|once|TRBJ2-2|-
CASSLGRRNTGELFF
TGTGCCAGCAGCTTAGGGAGGCGGAACACCGGGGAGCTGTTTTTT